This passage covers 5 T cell receptor beta chains from one sample sequenced in a study of blood T cell repertoires in COVID-19. Assay used: immunoSEQ multiplex PCR; TCRdb lists only in-frame clones, some missing. Here the sample spans under 250,000 clones, 65% to 90% being singletons. Source material: PBMCs or T cells enriched from blood (not recorded which). These receptors were taken from a woman between 45 and 65 years old with acute COVID-19.

The gene calls are TRBV4-3 and TRBJ2-1; D is unresolved. Germline V CDR1 and CDR2: LGHNA, YSLEER. V lost 4 bases and J lost 2, with 15 bases in between. The CDR3 consists of 16 residues. CDR3 DNA: TGCGCCAGCAGCCTTGTTTACGGGTTCACCTACAATGAGCAGTTCTTC. Translation gives CASSLVYGFTYNEQFF.

The chain is built from TRBV6-4 and TRBJ1-4; no clear D gene. The germline CDR1 and CDR2 sequences are MRHNA and SNTAGT. The CDR3 runs 16 residues. V gave up 10 bases and J gave up 6 bases, with 24 bases separating them. The CDR3 sequence is CATLPRFSSGDEKLFF. The CDR3 nucleotides read TGTGCCACCCTCCCTCGGTTCTCCAGCGGGGATGAAAAACTGTTTTTT.

The chain employs TRBV5-6 and TRBJ1-4; 11 bases are a match to TRBD1. J was trimmed by 7 bases and V by 5 bases; bases with no gene match: 13. This CDR3 has 17 amino acids. Looked up from germline, CDR1 is SGHDT and CDR2 is YYEEEE. As DNA, the CDR3 is TGTGCCAGCAGTTCTAGGACAGGGGGCGCGGTGGGTGAAAAACTGTTTTTT. Translated, it gives CASSSRTGGAVGEKLFF.

The rearrangement links TRBV3-1 (or the pseudogene TRBV3-2) to TRBJ2-1; D perhaps matches TRBD2 (6 bases). This CDR3 has 15 residues. The V gene lost 2 bases and the J gene lost 5 bases, with 13 bases spanning the gap. Per germline, CDR1 LGHDT and CDR2 YNNKEL (reference sequence). CDR3 coding DNA: TGTGCCAGCAGCCAATTTAGCGGCTCACACAATGAGCAGTTCTTC. Translated: CASSQFSGSHNEQFF.

V is TRBV7-9 and J is TRBJ1-6; TRBD1 matches at 9 bases. V trimming: 1 base; J trimming: 9 bases; junction bases outside the gene matches: 7. From germline, CDR1 is SEHNR and CDR2 FQNEAQ (reference sequence). This CDR3 has 16 amino acids. This CDR3 is CASSLEQGARGSPLHF. DNA of the CDR3: TGTGCCAGCAGCTTAGAACAGGGGGCTAGGGGTTCACCCCTCCACTTT.